The 26 T cell receptor beta chains presented below share a single source sample, sequenced in a study of cytomegalovirus exposure and HLA in healthy donors. Vbeta (60) and Jbeta (13) primers were used in the PCR. TCRdb's table, derived via immunoSEQ multiplex PCR, lists solely in-frame clones and lacks some. The sample comprises approximately 170,000 clones, 68% of which are singletons, and less than 1.5% rests with the top ten. The specimen was PBMCs. The source of these receptors is a man aged 45-65 years in good health and CMV-seronegative.

The chain uses TRBV7-9 and TRBJ2-2, with D perhaps matching TRBD1 (6 bases). V was pared by 6 bases and J by 7 bases, with 12 bases between. The CDR3 runs to 13 residues. CDR1 is SEHNR, CDR2 FQNEAQ, per germline (reference sequence). CDR3 protein: CASRGQGFGELFF. The CDR3 nucleotides are TGTGCCAGCAGGGGTCAGGGGTTCGGGGAGCTGTTTTTT.

The chain uses TRBV2 and TRBJ1-2; TRBD1 matches 11 bases. Looked up from germline, CDR1 is SNHLY and CDR2 is FYNNEI. The junction had 14 bases not matched to a gene; V was cut back by 7 bases and J by 4 bases. This CDR3 is 17 amino acids long. The CDR3, as DNA: TGTGCCAGCATGCCCGGGACAGGGGGAAAAAGTACCTATGGCTACACCTTC. It translates to CASMPGTGGKSTYGYTF.

This sequence joins TRBV5-1 and TRBJ2-3; D possibly corresponds to TRBD1 (6 bases). Germline V CDR1 and CDR2: SGHRS, YFSETQ. The CDR3 has 17 amino acids. V gave up 5 bases and J gave up 0 bases, with 19 bases separating them. The CDR3 region is CASRFAWGQGSTDTQYF. CDR3 DNA sequence: TGCGCCAGCAGATTCGCCTGGGGGCAGGGCAGCACAGATACGCAGTATTTT.

V gene TRBV2 combines with J gene TRBJ1-3; TRBD1 is a possible D gene (5 bases). The CDR3 is 14 amino acids. V lost 3 bases to trimming and J lost 5 bases, with 11 bases between them. The germline V gene has CDR1 SNHLY and CDR2 FYNNEI. The CDR3 spells CASSDARARNTIYF. CDR3 coding DNA: TGTGCCAGCAGTGATGCCAGGGCCCGAAACACCATATATTTT.

The chain employs TRBV7-3 and TRBJ2-7, with 9 bases lining up with TRBD1. CDR3 size: 14 residues. V was pared by 5 bases and J by 3 bases, with 5 bases of the junction left unmatched. Germline V gene lookup returns CDR1 SGHTA and CDR2 FQGTGA. The CDR3: CASSKQGADYEQYF. CDR3 sequence (DNA): TGTGCCAGCAGCAAACAGGGGGCGGACTACGAGCAGTACTTC.

CDR3 in amino acids: CASSLVGLAGNEQFF. Here the CDR3 DNA reads TGTGCCAGCAGCTTAGTCGGGCTAGCGGGCAATGAGCAGTTCTTC. The chain is built from TRBV7-2 and TRBJ2-1; 8 bases fit TRBD2. Losses at the gene ends were 1 base for V and 6 bases for J; bases not matched to a gene: 5. CDR1 and CDR2 from the germline V gene are SGHTA and FQGNSA. CDR3 size: 15 residues.

This clone has only a few counts. This rearrangement joins TRBV27 to TRBJ2-7; tentatively, D is TRBD1 (5 bases). Per the germline V gene, CDR1 is MNHEY and CDR2 is SMNVEV (reference sequence). V lost 0 bases and J lost 0, with 12 bases in between. This CDR3 comprises 16 residues. In DNA, the CDR3 is TGTGCCAGCAGTTTATCTCCGAGCAGGGTCTCCTACGAGCAGTACTTC. This encodes CASSLSPSRVSYEQYF.

There are a few counts of this clone. The chain uses TRBV7-2 and TRBJ2-2, with D tentatively TRBD1 (7 bases). Trimming pared 7 bases from V and 4 bases from J, leaving 10 bases between. Germline CDR1 and CDR2: SGHTA and FQGNSA. The CDR3 is 13 residues long. This CDR3 reads CASNQGGTGELFF. The CDR3 DNA follows: TGTGCCAGCAATCAGGGGGGCACCGGGGAGCTGTTTTTT.

The chain recombines TRBV5-4 with TRBJ2-3; D is ambiguous. Germline lookup yields CDR1 SGHNT and CDR2 YYREEE (reference sequence). V was trimmed by 1 base and J by 0 bases, leaving 6 bases between them. The CDR3 spans 14 residues. As DNA, the CDR3 is TGTGCCAGCAGCTTGCCCGTTAGCACAGATACGCAGTATTTT. This encodes CASSLPVSTDTQYF.

The chain links TRBV6-5 to TRBJ1-1; weak D call: TRBD1 (5 bases). The V end lost 6 bases, the J end lost 1 base, and 9 bases lay between the germline ends. The CDR3 runs to 13 residues. Germline V gene data show CDR1 as MNHEY and CDR2 as SVGAGI. This CDR3 is CASSRDRNTEAFF. The DNA for the CDR3 is TGTGCCAGCAGCCGAGACAGGAACACTGAAGCTTTCTTT.

The chain couples TRBV7-6 to TRBJ2-5; maybe TRBD1 (6 bases). The ends were cut back, 5 bases at V and 7 bases at J, with 14 bases in the middle. Germline V lookup: CDR1 SGHVS, CDR2 FNYEAQ. This CDR3 has 13 amino acids. The CDR3 loop is CASSTGTSRTQYF. The CDR3 bases are TGTGCCAGCAGCACCGGGACATCCCGGACCCAGTACTTC.

This clone was seen more than once but under ten times. The chain recombines TRBV2 with TRBJ2-7; 10 bases fit TRBD1. The V segment lost 6 bases and the J segment 5 bases; nucleotides outside the gene matches: 10. Germline V gene lookup returns CDR1 SNHLY and CDR2 FYNNEI. CDR3 length: 15 amino acids. For the CDR3, the DNA is TGTGCCAGCAGAATCAATTGGGACAGGGGCCACGAGCAGTACTTC. It is translated as CASRINWDRGHEQYF.

This chain joins TRBV7-2 and TRBJ2-1; D gene uncertain. There are 15 residues in the CDR3. The V end lost 4 bases, the J end lost 7 bases, and 17 bases lay between the germline ends. Germline CDR1 reads SGHTA; CDR2 reads FQGNSA. The CDR3 region is CASSSISRDSNEQFF. The CDR3 bases are TGTGCCAGCAGCTCCATTTCTCGAGATTCGAATGAGCAGTTCTTC.

The chain uses TRBV11-3 and TRBJ1-1, with TRBD1 matching over 11 bases. Germline V gene data show CDR1 as SGHNT and CDR2 as YENEEA. V lost 4 bases, J lost 3 bases, and 13 bases stayed unmatched. The CDR3 is 18 amino acids. The CDR3 DNA sequence: TGTGCCAGCAGCTATGCCCCGGGACAGGGGGGCTCCCACACTGAAGCTTTCTTT. Protein: CASSYAPGQGGSHTEAFF.

The gene calls are TRBV6-5 and TRBJ1-2; D gene unclear. Germline V gives CDR1 MNHEY, CDR2 SVGAGI. The V end was cut by 6 bases, the J end by 0 bases, with 14 bases between. The CDR3 is 15 residues long. CDR3 in amino acids: CASSDGAGTNYGYTF. CDR3 DNA: TGTGCCAGCAGCGACGGAGCGGGCACTAACTATGGCTACACCTTC.

In DNA, the CDR3 is TGTGCCAGCAGTCTCGGGACAGAGAATTCACCCCTCCACTTT. Protein: CASSLGTENSPLHF. The chain links TRBV28 to TRBJ1-6, with 7 bases aligning to TRBD1. Germline V CDR1 and CDR2: MDHEN, SYDVKM. J gave up 7 bases and V 5 bases, and 5 bases lay outside the gene matches. There are 14 residues in the CDR3. The whole variable domain, remainder taken from reference TRBV28 and TRBJ1-6, is DVKVTQSSRYLVKRTGEKVFLECVQDMDHENMFWYRQDPGLGLRLIYFSYDVKMKEKGDIPEGYSVSREKKERFSLILESASTNQTSMYLCASSLGTENSPLHFGNGTRLTVT.

CDR3 bases: TGTGCCAGCAGCTTAGGGAGCGCGAAAGAAGCTTTCTTT. Residues: CASSLGSAKEAFF. The chain employs TRBV11-3 and TRBJ1-1; D is unclear. The ends were cut back, 1 base at V and 8 bases at J, with 11 bases in the middle. Germline V CDR1 and CDR2: SGHNT, YENEEA. This CDR3 is built from 13 residues.

This clone was seen only once. V gene TRBV5-6 combines with J gene TRBJ1-1; D perhaps matches TRBD1 (5 bases). The CDR3 has 13 residues. From germline, CDR1 is SGHDT and CDR2 YYEEEE. V gave up 4 bases and J gave up 5 bases, with 12 bases separating them. CDR3 region: CASSGGDRTEAFF. Written as DNA, the CDR3 is TGTGCCAGCAGCGGAGGGGACCGGACTGAAGCTTTCTTT.

The gene calls are TRBV5-1 and TRBJ2-7; 8 positions agree with TRBD2. Germline assignment: CDR1 SGHRS and CDR2 YFSETQ. Germline trimming cut 0 bases from V and 7 bases from J; bases unmatched to any gene: 3. The length of the CDR3 is 13 residues. In DNA, the CDR3 is TGCGCCAGCAGCTTGGTAATAGCGGGGGAGCAGTACTTC. Its translation: CASSLVIAGEQYF.

This clone was detected a few times. The V call is TRBV5-6, the J call TRBJ2-5; 7 positions match TRBD1. The germline V gene encodes CDR1 SGHDT and CDR2 YYEEEE. This CDR3 spans 14 amino acids. V was pared by 3 bases and J by 5 bases, with 7 bases of the junction left unmatched. This CDR3 reads CASSWDSRVETQYF. The CDR3 nucleotides read TGTGCCAGCAGCTGGGACAGCCGGGTGGAGACCCAGTACTTC. The variable domain in full, with the rest retrieved from reference TRBV5-6 and TRBJ2-5, is DAGVTQSPTHLIKTRGQQVTLRCSPKSGHDTVSWYQQALGQGPQFIFQYYEEEERQRGNFPDRFSGHQFPNYSSELNVNALLLGDSALYLCASSWDSRVETQYFGPGTRLLVL.

J is TRBJ2-3 and V is TRBV28; 10 bases map to TRBD2. The junction had 7 bases not matched to a gene; V was cut back by 6 bases and J by 4 bases. The CDR3 loop spans 15 amino acids. Germline V gene data show CDR1 as MDHEN and CDR2 as SYDVKM. The CDR3 region is CASSQRGGPSDTQYF. DNA for the CDR3: TGTGCCAGCAGCCAGCGGGGGGGCCCTTCAGATACGCAGTATTTT.

This chain links TRBV7-3 with TRBJ1-1; no firm D call. CDR3 length equals 13 residues. Germline V CDR1 and CDR2: SGHTA, FQGTGA. V lost 5 bases to trimming and J lost 1 base, with 8 bases between them. As DNA, the CDR3 is TGTGCCAGCAGCCTCCAGGAGAACACTGAAGCTTTCTTT. Its protein product is CASSLQENTEAFF.

V is TRBV18 and J is TRBJ2-7; D remains unclear. Germline lookup yields CDR1 KGHSH and CDR2 LQKENI. This CDR3 contains 15 residues. The V end was cut by 6 bases, the J end by 2 bases, with 17 bases between. The CDR3 loop is CASSPAGSPPYEQYF. In nucleotides, the CDR3 is TGTGCCAGCTCGCCCGCAGGTTCTCCTCCCTACGAGCAGTACTTC.

This clone is a singleton in its sample. V is TRBV4-1 and J is TRBJ2-1; 9 nucleotides align to TRBD1. J lost 7 bases, V lost 1 base, and 11 bases had no gene match. The germline V gene encodes CDR1 MGHRA and CDR2 YSYEKL. The CDR3 loop spans 17 amino acids. Written as DNA, the CDR3 is TGCGCCAGCAGCCAAGGGACAGGGGTTCCCCTTAGGAATGAGCAGTTCTTC. As protein: CASSQGTGVPLRNEQFF.

J is TRBJ2-7 and V is TRBV13; TRBD2 agrees at 9 bases. The CDR3 consists of 14 residues. V shed 5 bases and J 0 bases; nucleotides not matched to a gene: 2. The germline V gene encodes CDR1 PRHDT and CDR2 FYEKMQ (reference sequence). CDR3 sequence (DNA): TGTGCCAGCAGCCCTAGCGGGGACTCCTACGAGCAGTACTTC. It translates to CASSPSGDSYEQYF.

The CDR3 coding sequence is TGCGCCAGCAGCCAATCCCCAGGTACGGTTAATCAGCCCCAGCATTTT. It codes for CASSQSPGTVNQPQHF. The chain recombines TRBV4-1 with TRBJ1-5; no definite D call. CDR3 length: 16 amino acids. Per the germline V gene, CDR1 is MGHRA and CDR2 is YSYEKL. Trimming removed 2 bases from V and 4 bases from J, with 15 bases in between.